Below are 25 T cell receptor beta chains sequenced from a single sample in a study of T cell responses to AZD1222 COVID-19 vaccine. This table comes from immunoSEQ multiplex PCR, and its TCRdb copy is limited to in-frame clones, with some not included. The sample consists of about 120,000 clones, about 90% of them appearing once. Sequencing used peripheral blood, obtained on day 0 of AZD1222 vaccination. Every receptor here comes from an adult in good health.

The CDR3: CASSWALPHSGNTIYF. The CDR3 coding sequence is TGTGCCAGCAGTTGGGCACTACCGCACTCTGGAAACACCATATATTTT. The V gene is TRBV27, the J gene TRBJ1-3; no clear D. Germline V gene sequence: CDR1 MNHEY, CDR2 SMNVEV (reference sequence). V dropped 4 bases and J dropped 0 bases, with 13 bases sitting between them. The CDR3 runs to 16 residues.

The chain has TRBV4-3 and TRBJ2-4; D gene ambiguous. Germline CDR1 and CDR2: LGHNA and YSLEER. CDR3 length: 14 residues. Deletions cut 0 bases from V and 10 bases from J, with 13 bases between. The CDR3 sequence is CASSQEVPGKIQYF. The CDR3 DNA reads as TGCGCCAGCAGCCAAGAGGTACCTGGCAAAATTCAGTACTTC.

Here the CDR3 DNA reads TGCGCCAGCAGCCAAGAGACAGTCGCGAACACCGGGGAGCTGTTTTTT. Translated, it gives CASSQETVANTGELFF. The rearrangement links TRBV4-1 to TRBJ2-2; D might be TRBD1 (5 bases). The germline V and J ends were trimmed by 0 bases and 0 bases, with 8 bases remaining between them. This CDR3 contains 16 residues. Per the germline V gene, CDR1 is MGHRA and CDR2 is YSYEKL.

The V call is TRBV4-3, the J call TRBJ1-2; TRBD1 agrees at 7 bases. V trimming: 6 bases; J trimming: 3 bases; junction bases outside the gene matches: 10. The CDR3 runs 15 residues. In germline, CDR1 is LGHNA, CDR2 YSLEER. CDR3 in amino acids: CASSKIGQGDYGYTF. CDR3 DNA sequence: TGCGCCAGCAGTAAAATAGGGCAGGGGGACTATGGCTACACCTTC.

The CDR3 coding sequence is TGCGCCAGCAGCTCCCAGGGAACAGAGTTTGAAGCTTTCTTT. Translated: CASSSQGTEFEAFF. This rearrangement joins TRBV5-1 to TRBJ1-1, with D possibly being TRBD1 (5 bases). Germline assignment: CDR1 SGHRS and CDR2 YFSETQ. The CDR3 has 14 residues. V was trimmed by 3 bases and J by 7 bases, leaving 16 bases between them.

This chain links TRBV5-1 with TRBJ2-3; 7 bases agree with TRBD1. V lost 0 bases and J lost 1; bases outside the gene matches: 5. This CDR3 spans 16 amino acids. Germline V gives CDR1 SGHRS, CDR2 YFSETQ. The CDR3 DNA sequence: TGCGCCAGCAGCTTGGGGCTTCAGGGGGGCACAGATACGCAGTATTTT. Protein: CASSLGLQGGTDTQYF.

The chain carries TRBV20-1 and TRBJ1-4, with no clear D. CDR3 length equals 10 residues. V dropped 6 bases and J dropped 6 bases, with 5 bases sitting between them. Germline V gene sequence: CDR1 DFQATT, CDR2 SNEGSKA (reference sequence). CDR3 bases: TGCAGTGCCCCGGATGAAAAACTGTTTTTT. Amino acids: CSAPDEKLFF.

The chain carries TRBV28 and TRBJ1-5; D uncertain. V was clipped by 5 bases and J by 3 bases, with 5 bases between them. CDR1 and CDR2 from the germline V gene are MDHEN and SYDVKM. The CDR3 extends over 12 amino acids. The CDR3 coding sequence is TGTGCCAGCAGTCCCCCCAATCAGCCCCAGCATTTT. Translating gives CASSPPNQPQHF.

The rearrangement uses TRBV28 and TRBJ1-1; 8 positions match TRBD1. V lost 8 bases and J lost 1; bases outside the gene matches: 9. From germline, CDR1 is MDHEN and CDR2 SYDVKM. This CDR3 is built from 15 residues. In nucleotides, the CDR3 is TGTGCCAGCCCCTCACCACAGGGGGAGAACACTGAAGCTTTCTTT. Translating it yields CASPSPQGENTEAFF.

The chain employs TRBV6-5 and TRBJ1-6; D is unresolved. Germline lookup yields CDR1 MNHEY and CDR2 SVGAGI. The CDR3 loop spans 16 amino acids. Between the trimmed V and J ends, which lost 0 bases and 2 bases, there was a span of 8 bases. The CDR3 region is CASSYSSLTYNSPLHF. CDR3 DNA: TGTGCCAGCAGTTACTCGTCGCTTACCTATAATTCACCCCTCCACTTT.

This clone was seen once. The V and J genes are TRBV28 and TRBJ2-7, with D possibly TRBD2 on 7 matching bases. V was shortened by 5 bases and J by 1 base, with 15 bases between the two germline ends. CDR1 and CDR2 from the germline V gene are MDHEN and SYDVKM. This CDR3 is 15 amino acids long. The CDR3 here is CASSDEGGFSYEQYF. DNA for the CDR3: TGTGCCAGCAGTGATGAGGGGGGGTTTTCCTACGAGCAGTACTTC.

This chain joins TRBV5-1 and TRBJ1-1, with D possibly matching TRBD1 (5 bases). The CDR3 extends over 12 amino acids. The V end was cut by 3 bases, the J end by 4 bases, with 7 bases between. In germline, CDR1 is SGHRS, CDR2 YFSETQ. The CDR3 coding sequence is TGCGCCAGCAGCTCCGGGGCCACTGAAGCTTTCTTT. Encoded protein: CASSSGATEAFF.

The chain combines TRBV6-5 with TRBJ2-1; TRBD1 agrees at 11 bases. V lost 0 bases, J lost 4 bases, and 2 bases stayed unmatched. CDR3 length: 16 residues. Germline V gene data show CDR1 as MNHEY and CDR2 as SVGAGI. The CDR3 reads CASSYSGTGGYNEQFF. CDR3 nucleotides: TGTGCCAGCAGTTACTCCGGGACAGGGGGGTACAATGAGCAGTTCTTC.

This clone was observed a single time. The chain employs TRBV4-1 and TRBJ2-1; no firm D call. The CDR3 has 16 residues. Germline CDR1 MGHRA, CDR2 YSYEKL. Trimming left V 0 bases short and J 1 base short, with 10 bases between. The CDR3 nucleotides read TGCGCCAGCAGCCAAGATTGGAGCGTATCCTACAATGAGCAGTTCTTC. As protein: CASSQDWSVSYNEQFF.

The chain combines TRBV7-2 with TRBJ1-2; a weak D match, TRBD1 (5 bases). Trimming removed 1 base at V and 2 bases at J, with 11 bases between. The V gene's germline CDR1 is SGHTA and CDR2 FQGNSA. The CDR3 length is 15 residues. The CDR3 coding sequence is TGTGCCAGCAGCTTAGGGTCGGGGGGGAACTATGGCTACACCTTC. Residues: CASSLGSGGNYGYTF.

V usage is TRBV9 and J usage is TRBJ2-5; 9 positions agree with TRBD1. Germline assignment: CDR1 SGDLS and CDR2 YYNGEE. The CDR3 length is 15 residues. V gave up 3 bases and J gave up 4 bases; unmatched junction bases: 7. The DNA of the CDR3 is TGTGCCAGCAGCGCGAGCGGGACAGGGAGAGAGACCCAGTACTTC. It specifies CASSASGTGRETQYF.

The CDR3 coding sequence is TGTGCCAGCACCAGACTGGGGGCGGGGGGCGAGCAGTACTTC. It codes for CASTRLGAGGEQYF. The chain joins TRBV5-4 to TRBJ2-7, with TRBD2 identical over 8 bases. This CDR3 region has 14 residues. The ends lost 6 bases at V and 6 bases at J; junction bases unmatched: 11. Germline-derived CDR1 and CDR2 are SGHNT and YYREEE (reference sequence). Full variable domain (rest looked up from reference TRBV5-4 and TRBJ2-7): ETGVTQSPTHLIKTRGQQVTLRCSSQSGHNTVSWYQQALGQGPQFIFQYYREEENGRGNFPPRFSGLQFPNYSSELNVNALELDDSALYLCASTRLGAGGEQYFGPGTRLTVT.

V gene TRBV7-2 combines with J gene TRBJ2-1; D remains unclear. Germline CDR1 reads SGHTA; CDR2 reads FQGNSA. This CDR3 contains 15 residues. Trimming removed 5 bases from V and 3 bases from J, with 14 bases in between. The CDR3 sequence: CASSPDGDSYNEQFF. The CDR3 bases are TGTGCCAGCAGCCCAGATGGGGATAGCTACAATGAGCAGTTCTTC.

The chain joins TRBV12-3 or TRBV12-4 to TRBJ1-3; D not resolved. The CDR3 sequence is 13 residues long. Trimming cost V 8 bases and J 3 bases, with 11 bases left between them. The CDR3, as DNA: TGTGCCAGCCGGGTTCCAGGTGGAAACACCATATATTTT. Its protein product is CASRVPGGNTIYF.

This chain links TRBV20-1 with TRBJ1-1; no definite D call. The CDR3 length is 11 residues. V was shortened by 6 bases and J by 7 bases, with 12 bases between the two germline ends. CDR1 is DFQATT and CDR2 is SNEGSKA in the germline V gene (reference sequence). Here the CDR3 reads CSAEGPLEAFF. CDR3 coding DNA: TGCAGTGCCGAGGGTCCCCTTGAAGCTTTCTTT.

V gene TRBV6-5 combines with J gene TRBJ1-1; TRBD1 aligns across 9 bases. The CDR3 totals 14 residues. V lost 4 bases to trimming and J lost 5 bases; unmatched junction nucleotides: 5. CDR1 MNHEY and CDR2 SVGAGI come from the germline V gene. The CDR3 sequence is CASSSGQGWTEAFF. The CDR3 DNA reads TGTGCCAGCAGTTCCGGACAGGGGTGGACTGAAGCTTTCTTT.

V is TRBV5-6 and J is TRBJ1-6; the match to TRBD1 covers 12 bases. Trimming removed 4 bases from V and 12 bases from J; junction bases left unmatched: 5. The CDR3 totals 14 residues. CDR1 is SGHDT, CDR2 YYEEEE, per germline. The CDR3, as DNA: TGTGCCAGCAGCAGGGGGACAGGGGGCATACCCCTCCACTTT. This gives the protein CASSRGTGGIPLHF.

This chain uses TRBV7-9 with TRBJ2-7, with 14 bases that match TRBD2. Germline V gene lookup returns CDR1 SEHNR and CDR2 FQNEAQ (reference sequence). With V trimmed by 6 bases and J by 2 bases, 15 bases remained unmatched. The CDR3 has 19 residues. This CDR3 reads CASSPTGTSGSYRAYEQYF. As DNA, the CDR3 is TGTGCCAGCAGTCCTACCGGGACTAGCGGGAGCTATAGGGCCTACGAGCAGTACTTC.

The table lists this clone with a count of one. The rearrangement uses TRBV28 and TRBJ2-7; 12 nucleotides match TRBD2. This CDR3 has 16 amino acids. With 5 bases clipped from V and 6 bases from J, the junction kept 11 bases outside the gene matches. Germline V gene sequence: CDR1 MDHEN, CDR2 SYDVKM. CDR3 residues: CASSPLTSGGIGEQYF. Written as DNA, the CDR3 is TGTGCCAGCAGTCCACTAACTAGCGGGGGGATCGGCGAGCAGTACTTC.

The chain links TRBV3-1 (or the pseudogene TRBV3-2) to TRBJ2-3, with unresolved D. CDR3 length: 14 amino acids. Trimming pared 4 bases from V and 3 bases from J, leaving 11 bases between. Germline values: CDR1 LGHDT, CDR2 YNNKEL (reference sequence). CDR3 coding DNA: TGTGCCAGCAGCCTATACGATGGGACAGATACGCAGTATTTT. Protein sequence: CASSLYDGTDTQYF.